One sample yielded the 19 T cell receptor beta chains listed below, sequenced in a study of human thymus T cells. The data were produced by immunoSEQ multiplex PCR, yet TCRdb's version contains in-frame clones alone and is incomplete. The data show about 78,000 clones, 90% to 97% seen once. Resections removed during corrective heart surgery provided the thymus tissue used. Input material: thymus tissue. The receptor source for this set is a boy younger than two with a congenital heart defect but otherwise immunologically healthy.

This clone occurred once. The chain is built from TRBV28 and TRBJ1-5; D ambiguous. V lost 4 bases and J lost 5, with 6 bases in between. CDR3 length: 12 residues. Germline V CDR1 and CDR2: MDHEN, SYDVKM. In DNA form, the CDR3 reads TGTGCCAGCAGTTCTCAGTATCAGCCCCAGCATTTT. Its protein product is CASSSQYQPQHF.

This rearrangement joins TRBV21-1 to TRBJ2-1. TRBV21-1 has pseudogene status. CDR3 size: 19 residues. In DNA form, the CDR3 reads TGTGCCAGCAGCCCCCTCCGACCTCGGGGCAGTAGCTCCTACAATGAGCAGTTCTTC. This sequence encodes CASSPLRPRGSSSYNEQFF.

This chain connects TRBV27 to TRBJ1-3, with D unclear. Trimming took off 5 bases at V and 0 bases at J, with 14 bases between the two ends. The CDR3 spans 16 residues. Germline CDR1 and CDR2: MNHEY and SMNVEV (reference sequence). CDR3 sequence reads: CASSPEVGISGNTIYF. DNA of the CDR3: TGTGCCAGCAGTCCGGAGGTCGGGATCTCTGGAAACACCATATATTTT.

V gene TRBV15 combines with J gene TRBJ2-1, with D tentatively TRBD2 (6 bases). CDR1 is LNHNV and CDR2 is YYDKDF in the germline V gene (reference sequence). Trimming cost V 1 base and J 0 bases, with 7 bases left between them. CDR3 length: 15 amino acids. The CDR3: CATSRVGGSYNEQFF. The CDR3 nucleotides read TGTGCCACCAGCAGAGTGGGGGGCTCCTACAATGAGCAGTTCTTC.

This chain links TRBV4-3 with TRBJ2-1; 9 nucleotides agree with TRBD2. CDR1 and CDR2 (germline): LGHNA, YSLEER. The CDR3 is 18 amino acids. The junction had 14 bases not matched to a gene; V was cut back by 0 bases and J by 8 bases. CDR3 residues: CASSQDPWRGGRSDEQFF. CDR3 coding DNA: TGCGCCAGCAGCCAAGATCCATGGCGGGGGGGCCGATCGGATGAGCAGTTCTTC.

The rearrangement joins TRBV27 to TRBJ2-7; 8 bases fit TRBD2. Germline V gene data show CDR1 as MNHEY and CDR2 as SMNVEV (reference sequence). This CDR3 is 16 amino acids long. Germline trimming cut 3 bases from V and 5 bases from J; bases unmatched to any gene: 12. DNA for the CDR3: TGTGCCAGCAGTTTCCCCCGGAGGACTAGCTACCACGAGCAGTACTTC. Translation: CASSFPRRTSYHEQYF.

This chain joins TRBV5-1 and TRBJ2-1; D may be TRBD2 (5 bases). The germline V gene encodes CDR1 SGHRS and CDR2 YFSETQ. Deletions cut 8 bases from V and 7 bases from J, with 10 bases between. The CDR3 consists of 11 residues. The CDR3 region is CARRTGNEQFF. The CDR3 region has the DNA TGCGCCAGGAGGACTGGGAATGAGCAGTTCTTC.

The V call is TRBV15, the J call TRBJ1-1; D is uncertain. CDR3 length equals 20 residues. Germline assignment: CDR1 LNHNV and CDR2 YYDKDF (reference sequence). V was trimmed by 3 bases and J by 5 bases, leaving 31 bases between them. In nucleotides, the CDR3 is TGTGCCACCAGCAGCTCCTACCCTCACGGGGATGCGAGACCAAGAACTGAAGCTTTCTTT. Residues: CATSSSYPHGDARPRTEAFF.

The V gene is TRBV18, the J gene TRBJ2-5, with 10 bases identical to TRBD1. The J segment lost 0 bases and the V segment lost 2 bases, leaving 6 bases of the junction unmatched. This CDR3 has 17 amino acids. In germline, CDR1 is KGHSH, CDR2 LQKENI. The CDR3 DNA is TGTGCCAGCTCACCAGGGACAGGGGAATATTACCAAGAGACCCAGTACTTC. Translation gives CASSPGTGEYYQETQYF.

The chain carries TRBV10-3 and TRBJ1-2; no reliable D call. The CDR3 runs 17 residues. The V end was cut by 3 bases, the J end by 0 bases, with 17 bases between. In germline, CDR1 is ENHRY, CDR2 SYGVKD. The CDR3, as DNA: TGTGCCATCAGTGACAGACACCCCCTGCGGACTAACTATGGCTACACCTTC. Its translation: CAISDRHPLRTNYGYTF.

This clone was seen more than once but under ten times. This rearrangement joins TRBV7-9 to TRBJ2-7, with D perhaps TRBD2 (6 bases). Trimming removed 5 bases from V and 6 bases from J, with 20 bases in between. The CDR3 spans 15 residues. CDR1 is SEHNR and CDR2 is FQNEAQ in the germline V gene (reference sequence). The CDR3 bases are TGTGCCAGCAGCCGGTTCGGTCTAGCGTCGGGCGAGCAGTACTTC. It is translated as CASSRFGLASGEQYF. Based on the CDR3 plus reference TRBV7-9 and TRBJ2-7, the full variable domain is DTGVSQNPRHKITKRGQNVTFRCDPISEHNRLYWYRQTLGQGPEFLTYFQNEAQLEKSRLLSDRFSAERPKGSFSTLEIQRTEQGDSAMYLCASSRFGLASGEQYFGPGTRLTVT.

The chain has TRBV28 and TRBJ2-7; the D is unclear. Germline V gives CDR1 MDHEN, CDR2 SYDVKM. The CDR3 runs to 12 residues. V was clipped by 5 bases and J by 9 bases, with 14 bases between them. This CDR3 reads CASSHSLEGQYF. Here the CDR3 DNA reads TGTGCCAGCAGTCACTCCCTTGAAGGGCAGTACTTC.

The CDR3, as DNA: TGTGCCAGCTCACAATCTTTGAGGACAGGGGGTTCTGGGGCCAACGTCCTGACTTTC. Protein: CASSQSLRTGGSGANVLTF. J is TRBJ2-6 and V is TRBV18; 10 bases match TRBD1. The germline gives CDR1 KGHSH, CDR2 LQKENI. The CDR3 loop spans 19 amino acids. V gave up 4 bases and J gave up 1 base; unmatched junction bases: 10.

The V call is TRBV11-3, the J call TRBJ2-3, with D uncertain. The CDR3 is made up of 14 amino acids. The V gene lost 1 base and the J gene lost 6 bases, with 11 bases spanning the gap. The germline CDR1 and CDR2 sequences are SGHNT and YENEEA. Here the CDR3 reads CASSLVQSGDTQYF. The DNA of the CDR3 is TGTGCCAGCAGCTTAGTTCAGTCCGGTGATACGCAGTATTTT. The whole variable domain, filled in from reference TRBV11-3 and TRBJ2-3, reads EAGVVQSPRYKIIEKKQPVAFWCNPISGHNTLYWYLQNLGQGPELLIRYENEEAVDDSQLPKDRFSAERLKGVDSTLKIQPAELGDSAVYLCASSLVQSGDTQYFGPGTRLTVL.

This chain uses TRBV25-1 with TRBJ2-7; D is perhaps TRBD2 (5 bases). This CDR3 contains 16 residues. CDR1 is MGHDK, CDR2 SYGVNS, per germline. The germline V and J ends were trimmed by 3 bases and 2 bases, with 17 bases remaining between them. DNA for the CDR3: TGTGCCAGCAGTGATTTTTGGGGAGACGGTGCCTACGAGCAGTACTTC. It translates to CASSDFWGDGAYEQYF.

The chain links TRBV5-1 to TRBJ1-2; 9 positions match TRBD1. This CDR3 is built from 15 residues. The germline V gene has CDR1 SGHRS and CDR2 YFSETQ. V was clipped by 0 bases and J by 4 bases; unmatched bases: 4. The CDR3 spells CASSLDRGLVYGYTF. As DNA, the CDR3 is TGCGCCAGCAGCTTGGACAGGGGGCTCGTCTATGGCTACACCTTC.

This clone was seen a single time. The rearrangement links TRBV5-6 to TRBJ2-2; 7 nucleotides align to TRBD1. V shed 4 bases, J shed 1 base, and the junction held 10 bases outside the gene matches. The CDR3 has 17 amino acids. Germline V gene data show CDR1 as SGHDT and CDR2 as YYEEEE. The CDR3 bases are TGTGCCAGCAGCCCGATTACAGGGGAAGGGAACACCGGGGAGCTGTTTTTT. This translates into CASSPITGEGNTGELFF.

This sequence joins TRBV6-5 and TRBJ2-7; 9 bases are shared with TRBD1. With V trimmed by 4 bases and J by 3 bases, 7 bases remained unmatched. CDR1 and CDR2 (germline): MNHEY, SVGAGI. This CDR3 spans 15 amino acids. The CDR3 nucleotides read TGTGCCAGCAGTTGGGGACAGGGCATAGGCTACGAGCAGTACTTC. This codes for CASSWGQGIGYEQYF.

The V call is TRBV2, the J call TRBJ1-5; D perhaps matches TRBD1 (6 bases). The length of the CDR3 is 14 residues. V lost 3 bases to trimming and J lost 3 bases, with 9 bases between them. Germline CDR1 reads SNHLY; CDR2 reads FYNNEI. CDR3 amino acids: CASSEEGVNQPQHF. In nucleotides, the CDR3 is TGTGCCAGCAGTGAGGAGGGGGTCAATCAGCCCCAGCATTTT.